A single sample is the source of the 28 T cell receptor beta chains below, sequenced in a study of beta chain features in type 1 diabetes. Every bit of the isolated RNA underwent reverse transcription, so sequencing read expressed TCRB transcripts. This table comes from immunoSEQ multiplex PCR, and its TCRdb copy is limited to in-frame clones, with some not included. The repertoire holds 350,000 to 400,000 clones, with more than 12% as singletons. Sequenced: naive CD4+ T cells from blood. Every receptor here comes from a woman aged 18-29 years in good health.

This clone was detected a few times. The conserved phenylalanine or tryptophan is not found at the CDR3 terminus, so this likely reflects a read error. No DNA is shown, since the ends of the CDR3 on it are uncertain; the CDR3 is the one TCRdb lists. This chain links TRBV15 with TRBJ1-3; TRBD1, the table's D call, was not compared with the DNA. Including both end residues, the CDR3 is 11 amino acids long. Germline CDR1 LNHNV, CDR2 YYDKDF (reference sequence). CDR3 sequence: CATSRGQGESS.

The chain carries TRBV4-1 and TRBJ2-1; D remains ambiguous. CDR1 is MGHRA and CDR2 is YSYEKL in the germline V gene. The CDR3 is 12 residues long. V shed 5 bases and J shed 1 base, with 3 bases lying between them. This CDR3 reads CASSESYNEQFF. The CDR3, as DNA: TGCGCCAGCAGCGAGTCCTACAATGAGCAGTTCTTC.

This clone was counted only a few times. Different DNA sequences within this sample yield the same CDR3. The V and J genes are TRBV5-1 and TRBJ2-7, with 8 bases matching TRBD1. After removal of 4 bases from V and 4 bases from J, the junction contained 7 bases not matched to a gene. The germline gives CDR1 SGHRS, CDR2 YFSETQ. This CDR3 spans 14 amino acids. CDR3 nucleotides: TGCGCCAGCAGCCTGGGACAGGAGATTTACGAGCAGTACTTC. It codes for CASSLGQEIYEQYF.

This clone was seen a few times. The rearrangement joins TRBV4-1 to TRBJ2-1; 13 bases align to TRBD2. Germline CDR1 and CDR2: MGHRA and YSYEKL. There are 16 residues in the CDR3. V lost 2 bases, J lost 6 bases, and 4 bases stayed unmatched. The DNA for the CDR3 is TGCGCCAGCAGCCAACCACTAGCGGGAGGGGGCAATGAGCAGTTCTTC. This encodes CASSQPLAGGGNEQFF.

V usage is TRBV15 and J usage is TRBJ2-7, with 11 bases that match TRBD1. V lost 2 bases to trimming and J lost 6 bases; unmatched junction nucleotides: 6. The CDR3 is made up of 15 amino acids. From germline, CDR1 is LNHNV and CDR2 YYDKDF (reference sequence). The chain's CDR3 is CATSRSGTGGFEQYF. The DNA for the CDR3 is TGTGCCACCAGCAGATCCGGGACAGGGGGTTTCGAGCAGTACTTC.

The chain recombines TRBV5-1 with TRBJ2-3; 7 bases are shared with TRBD1. The germline CDR1 and CDR2 sequences are SGHRS and YFSETQ. V was clipped by 0 bases and J by 1 base; unmatched bases: 2. The CDR3 is made up of 15 amino acids. CDR3 DNA: TGCGCCAGCAGCTTGGGGGACAGCGGCACAGATACGCAGTATTTT. It is translated as CASSLGDSGTDTQYF.

This clone was recorded a few times. In DNA, the CDR3 is TGTGCCGGCAAGACAGGGGGCTGGGGATTCGGCGAGCAGTACTTC. Translated: CAGKTGGWGFGEQYF. The chain is built from TRBV30 and TRBJ2-7; 10 bases map to TRBD1. J gave up 6 bases and V 8 bases, and 16 bases lay outside the gene matches. The CDR3 length is 15 residues. Germline V gene data show CDR1 as GTSNPN and CDR2 as SVGIG (reference sequence).

The chain is built from TRBV18 and TRBJ2-1, with 8 nucleotides matching TRBD2. The ends lost 2 bases at V and 1 base at J; junction bases unmatched: 10. CDR3 size: 18 residues. CDR1 and CDR2 (germline): KGHSH, LQKENI. DNA for the CDR3: TGTGCCAGCTCACCAGCCCTACCAAGCGGGAGTTCCTACAATGAGCAGTTCTTC. Residues: CASSPALPSGSSYNEQFF.

This clone has just a few counts. This chain links TRBV11-1 with TRBJ1-1; 7 bases line up with TRBD1. V lost 6 bases, J lost 0 bases, and 7 bases stayed unmatched. This CDR3 is built from 15 residues. CDR1 is SGHAT, CDR2 FQDESV, per germline (reference sequence). This CDR3 is CASSQRQGLNTEAFF. CDR3 in DNA: TGTGCCAGCAGTCAAAGACAGGGCCTGAACACTGAAGCTTTCTTT.

This clone was seen only a few times. This rearrangement joins TRBV7-2 to TRBJ2-5; TRBD2 is a possible D gene (5 bases). There are 15 residues in the CDR3. Germline V gene lookup returns CDR1 SGHTA and CDR2 FQGNSA. Trimming cost V 5 bases and J 5 bases, with 18 bases left between them. CDR3 nucleotide sequence: TGTGCCAGCAGCCTAAATTTGCGAACGGGGGAGACCCAGTACTTC. It translates to CASSLNLRTGETQYF.

The genes are TRBV15 and TRBJ2-1; the D gene is possibly TRBD1 (6 bases). V shed 6 bases and J shed 3 bases, with 12 bases lying between them. CDR3 length: 14 residues. Germline assignment: CDR1 LNHNV and CDR2 YYDKDF (reference sequence). The CDR3 coding sequence is TGTGCCACCAGTAGGCAGGGGCGCTACAATGAGCAGTTCTTC. Protein sequence: CATSRQGRYNEQFF.

This clone was counted a few times. This chain joins TRBV28 and TRBJ2-1, with 9 bases identical to TRBD1. Germline CDR1 and CDR2: MDHEN and SYDVKM. With V trimmed by 6 bases and J by 3 bases, 15 bases remained unmatched. This CDR3 comprises 18 residues. The CDR3 sequence is CASSPSWGGTGIYNEQFF. In DNA, the CDR3 is TGTGCCAGCAGCCCATCGTGGGGGGGGACAGGGATCTACAATGAGCAGTTCTTC.

This clone has just one count. CDR3 DNA: TGTGCCAGCAGTGGGGGACACGGCACGTCCTACGAGCAGTACTTC. Protein product: CASSGGHGTSYEQYF. V usage is TRBV25-1 and J usage is TRBJ2-5, with D perhaps TRBD1 (6 bases). The J call is doubtful: the DNA matches TRBJ2-7 better. The CDR3 has 15 residues. Germline V gives CDR1 MGHDK, CDR2 SYGVNS.

There are a few counts of this clone. The chain links TRBV28 to TRBJ2-1; D is undetermined. V was pared by 5 bases and J by 3 bases, with 29 bases between. Germline V gene data show CDR1 as MDHEN and CDR2 as SYDVKM. CDR3 length equals 20 residues. The CDR3 DNA sequence: TGTGCCAGCAGTCAAACGAGGCTTCTTCGGAGAAGCGATTACTACAATGAGCAGTTCTTC. Amino acids: CASSQTRLLRRSDYYNEQFF.

V and J are TRBV5-4 and TRBJ2-7; 8 nucleotides agree with TRBD2. The CDR3 runs to 16 residues. Germline V gives CDR1 SGHNT, CDR2 YYREEE (reference sequence). The ends lost 0 bases at V and 2 bases at J; junction bases unmatched: 7. CDR3 coding DNA: TGTGCCAGCAGCTTGGGGCGGGGGGCCTCGACCTACGAGCAGTACTTC. It is translated as CASSLGRGASTYEQYF.

J is TRBJ2-2 and V is TRBV11-2; TRBD2 is a possible D gene (5 bases). Germline V gene data show CDR1 as SGHAT and CDR2 as FQNNGV. There are 13 residues in the CDR3. V was trimmed by 5 bases and J by 6 bases, leaving 10 bases between them. The chain's CDR3 is CASSPGIAGELFF. CDR3 nucleotides: TGTGCCAGCAGCCCCGGGATCGCCGGGGAGCTGTTTTTT.

This clone was detected only a few times. At one boundary the junction diverges from the germline segment, which might be a read error. The chain is built from TRBV15 and TRBJ2-5; the match to TRBD2 covers 12 bases. CDR3 size: 15 residues. Looked up from germline, CDR1 is LNHNV and CDR2 is YYDKDF (reference sequence). The CDR3 DNA reads as TGTGCCACCTCAATGGGGACTAGCGGGCAAGGGACCCAGTACTTC. This encodes CATSMGTSGQGTQYF.

This clone has more than one count but fewer than ten. V and J are TRBV19 and TRBJ2-3, with 7 bases fitting TRBD2. There are 15 residues in the CDR3. V lost 5 bases, J lost 4 bases, and 9 bases stayed unmatched. CDR1 LNHDA and CDR2 SQIVND come from the germline V gene (reference sequence). DNA for the CDR3: TGTGCCAGTAGTCAGGCGGGGAGGGCCCCAGATACGCAGTATTTT. Protein product: CASSQAGRAPDTQYF.

The genes are TRBV18 and TRBJ2-1; a weak D match, TRBD2 (6 bases). The CDR3 loop spans 12 amino acids. CDR1 and CDR2 (germline): KGHSH, LQKENI. V was pared by 3 bases and J by 8 bases, with 8 bases between. The CDR3 sequence: CASSPREDEQFF. The CDR3 DNA reads TGTGCCAGCTCACCCAGGGAGGATGAGCAGTTCTTC.

This clone was recorded a few times. The rearrangement joins TRBV7-9 to TRBJ1-5; no firm D call. Germline CDR1 and CDR2: SEHNR and FQNEAQ (reference sequence). The V end lost 2 bases, the J end lost 0 bases, and 8 bases lay between the germline ends. This CDR3 spans 15 amino acids. The CDR3 sequence is CASSLSEYSNQPQHF. The DNA of the CDR3 is TGTGCCAGCAGCTTATCCGAGTATAGCAATCAGCCCCAGCATTTT. Drawing the rest from reference TRBV7-9 and TRBJ1-5, the complete variable domain is DTGVSQNPRHKITKRGQNVTFRCDPISEHNRLYWYRQTLGQGPEFLTYFQNEAQLEKSRLLSDRFSAERPKGSFSTLEIQRTEQGDSAMYLCASSLSEYSNQPQHFGDGTRLSIL.

The sample holds a few counts of this clone. CDR3 residues: CASSEMTSTGTKNIQYF. DNA for the CDR3: TGTGCCAGCAGTGAAATGACCAGTACAGGGACCAAAAACATTCAGTACTTC. This chain connects TRBV25-1 to TRBJ2-4; a weak D match, TRBD1 (6 bases). The CDR3 covers 17 residues. The V gene's germline CDR1 is MGHDK and CDR2 SYGVNS. V lost 2 bases and J 2 bases, leaving 16 bases between the germline ends.

V is TRBV20-1 and J is TRBJ1-2; possible D gene TRBD1, 6 bases. The length of the CDR3 is 11 residues. The V and J ends lost 3 bases and 11 bases respectively, with 13 bases between them. CDR1 is DFQATT and CDR2 is SNEGSKA in the germline V gene (reference sequence). CDR3 sequence (DNA): TGCAGTGCTAGTCCTATAGGGGGTTACACCTTC. It translates to CSASPIGGYTF.

V is TRBV5-1 and J is TRBJ2-1; 11 bases map to TRBD2. CDR1 and CDR2 (germline): SGHRS, YFSETQ. This CDR3 region has 16 residues. The V segment lost 4 bases and the J segment 7 bases; nucleotides outside the gene matches: 10. For the CDR3, the DNA is TGCGCCAGCAGCAGTAGCGGGAGGGCCCTCCCTAATGAGCAGTTCTTC. Amino acid sequence: CASSSSGRALPNEQFF.

This clone was found a few times. Other DNA sequences of this sample code for an identical CDR3. V is TRBV5-4 and J is TRBJ2-5; 7 nucleotides agree with TRBD2. The CDR3 loop spans 14 amino acids. CDR1 and CDR2 from the germline V gene are SGHNT and YYREEE (reference sequence). J was trimmed by 2 bases and V by 4 bases; bases with no gene match: 5. CDR3 protein: CASSPPGLQETQYF. For the CDR3, the DNA is TGTGCCAGCAGCCCACCGGGACTACAAGAGACCCAGTACTTC.

The rearrangement uses TRBV15 and TRBJ2-7, with 9 bases aligning to TRBD2. The CDR3 is 16 residues long. Germline V gives CDR1 LNHNV, CDR2 YYDKDF (reference sequence). Trimming removed 0 bases from V and 5 bases from J; junction bases left unmatched: 8. DNA for the CDR3: TGTGCCACCAGCAGAGAAGGGCGGGAGGGCCCCAACGAGCAGTACTTC. Its protein product is CATSREGREGPNEQYF.

In this sample, this clone turned up a few times. The V and J genes are TRBV18 and TRBJ2-1; 7 bases fit TRBD2. The CDR3 sequence is 18 residues long. The V gene's germline CDR1 is KGHSH and CDR2 LQKENI. The J segment lost 9 bases and the V segment lost 1 base, leaving 18 bases of the junction unmatched. The CDR3 reads CASSPLGGTAGASGEQFF. CDR3 DNA sequence: TGTGCCAGCTCACCACTGGGGGGGACCGCGGGAGCCTCTGGTGAGCAGTTCTTC.

This clone was detected a few times. The rearrangement joins TRBV4-1 to TRBJ1-1; tentatively, D is TRBD1 (5 bases). CDR3 length: 16 residues. V was clipped by 0 bases and J by 0 bases, with 11 bases between them. Germline-derived CDR1 and CDR2 are MGHRA and YSYEKL. CDR3 sequence (DNA): TGCGCCAGCAGCCAAGATTGGGGCAGCTTGAACACTGAAGCTTTCTTT. Amino acids: CASSQDWGSLNTEAFF.

This clone was counted only a few times. This rearrangement joins TRBV29-1 to TRBJ2-1; D is ambiguous. CDR1 is SQVTM, CDR2 ANQGSEA, per germline. The CDR3 loop spans 13 amino acids. The ends were cut back, 5 bases at V and 9 bases at J, with 17 bases in the middle. The CDR3 is CSVRLRTLGEQFF. CDR3 nucleotide sequence: TGCAGCGTTCGACTCAGAACCCTCGGTGAGCAGTTCTTC.